The T cell receptor (beta chain) described here comes from a study of OX40 agonist ivuxolimab in advanced cancers. Study context: Ivuxolimab, which is an agonistic anti-OX40 (CD134) antibody, was administered to the patients. Broader study findings: Among the lowest peripheral clonal expansion occurred in 0.1-3.0 mg/kg partial responders. Also present in some nonresponders was a low level of normalized T-cell clonal expansion.

The CDR3 runs 13 residues. Germline V gene lookup returns CDR1 SGDLS and CDR2 YYNGEE. Trimming removed 0 bases at V and 3 bases at J, with 7 bases between. Sequenced by immunoSEQ multiplex PCR; TCRdb stores in-frame clones only, minus some. The sample consists of tens of thousands of clones, around 88% of them appearing once. Comments on this clone: Its antigen is undetermined.

With autoimmune disease history or systemic immunosuppression, patients were excluded. The source is an adult with an advanced solid tumor such as melanoma, head and neck, liver or kidney cancer. J is TRBJ2-7 and V is TRBV9, with no clear D. Sample: CD4+ or CD8+ T cells sorted from blood, taken in a trial of the OX40 agonist ivuxolimab. The CDR3 loop is CASSVGDDYEQYF. The CDR3 DNA follows: TGTGCCAGCAGCGTAGGTGATGACTACGAGCAGTACTTC.